This T cell receptor beta chain derives from a study of shared clonotypes between healthy human individuals (dated by TCRdb to between 2020 and 2021). With respect to the entire study: Two women and a few men aged 18 to 49 years were included in the cohort. Blood TCR repertoires of about 5 healthy adults were deeply sequenced to estimate repertoire size and the extent of clonotype sharing between individuals. To increase sequencing depth and limit assay-specific biases, different laboratories used diverse techniques to prepare libraries and sequence TCR repertoires. Each donor's leukapheresis produced roughly between roughly 0.85 and 10 billion PBMCs.

Beyond this particular receptor, the publication reports: Pairwise subsampling indicated that sequencing depth was expected to affect the degree of clonotype sharing among donors. The genetic and exposure-history diversity represented was limited by the small number of donors. Sampling was limited to blood, and TCR repertoires in tissue likely differ from TCR repertoires in blood.

The CDR3 holds 14 amino acids from the cysteine to the phenylalanine. Only the CDR3 region is kept as DNA, spanning 42 bases read in frame from base 1. CDR1 SNHLY and CDR2 FYNNEI were looked up in the germline V gene. The germline ends are 7 bases apart after V is trimmed by 3 bases and J by 0 bases. Using the deep immunoSEQ assay, TCR CDR3 regions were amplified from genomic DNA by multiplex PCR. Extracted genomic DNA from each cell subset was distributed evenly across all wells of several immunoSEQ 96-well plates, and each plate was treated as a replicate. For unsorted PBMC, each replicate PCR was loaded with 300 ng genomic DNA, equivalent to 30,000 or so T cell genomes. Ten immunoSEQ deep assay plates were used to sequence the unsorted PBMC genomic DNA. Purified libraries were measured with a Qubit 3.0 fluorometer, size-checked on a Bioanalyzer 2100, and measured again with the KAPA Library Quantification kit. Each immunoSEQ 96-well plate was sequenced on its own single-read 150-cycle Illumina NextSeq 550 flow cell. The published analysis was carried out like this. Because only junctional sequences without quality scores were contained in the immunoSEQ output, filtering matching that applied to full-length reads could not be performed. To assign V/J genes and CDR3, sequences were annotated using PyIR, a Python wrapper for IgBLAST v1.9, with IMGT germline references. Reads were filtered out if the reads had weak V/J assignments (E-value above 1e-6), no CDR3, stop codons, out-of-frame junctions, or ambiguous translated residues. A V3J clonotype was defined by an identical inferred V gene, J gene, and CDR3 amino acid sequence. Percentage overlap between repertoires was calculated by dividing the number of shared unique clonotypes by the size of the smaller repertoire. RTK rarefaction, the Chao1 estimator, and Recon v2.1 estimates of unobserved clonotypes were used to assess repertoire richness. TCRdb re-hosts the immuneACCESS table, in-frame sequences only. Its copies lack some clones; in the studies checked, an unresolved V gene accounts for under half of them, and the cause for the rest is not known. The V and J calls and clone size were taken over from that table, and D and trimming were inferred from the DNA. This sample lists approximately 470,000 clones; 70% to 85% were detected once. The biggest ten clones account for more than 10% of the sample.

Comment on this clone: The target of this receptor is not known. Per-nucleotide qualities are absent, and no much larger clonotype sits a single base away. Other DNA sequences from this sample encode an identical CDR3 as well.

The donors were healthy, HIV-negative adults with no recently reported acute infections or vaccinations. Every donor was a Caucasian adult living in Nashville, Tennessee, USA. For unsorted samples, about 90 million PBMCs were counted, and genomic DNA was extracted using the QIAamp DNA Blood Mini kit. Blood was collected by leukapheresis, and PBMCs were isolated by Ficoll-Histopaque density gradient centrifugation and then cryopreserved in liquid nitrogen vapor phase. This TCR was recovered from a woman aged 40 to 50 in good health. Some clones in this sample may be carry-over from other donors' samples. The source material was PBMCs. The chain is made from TRBV2 and TRBJ2-3, with TRBD2 perhaps the D gene, on 5 matching bases. The DNA sequence is TGTGCCAGCAGTGACCGGACTAGCACAGATACGCAGTATTTT. Its protein reads: CASSDRTSTDTQYF.